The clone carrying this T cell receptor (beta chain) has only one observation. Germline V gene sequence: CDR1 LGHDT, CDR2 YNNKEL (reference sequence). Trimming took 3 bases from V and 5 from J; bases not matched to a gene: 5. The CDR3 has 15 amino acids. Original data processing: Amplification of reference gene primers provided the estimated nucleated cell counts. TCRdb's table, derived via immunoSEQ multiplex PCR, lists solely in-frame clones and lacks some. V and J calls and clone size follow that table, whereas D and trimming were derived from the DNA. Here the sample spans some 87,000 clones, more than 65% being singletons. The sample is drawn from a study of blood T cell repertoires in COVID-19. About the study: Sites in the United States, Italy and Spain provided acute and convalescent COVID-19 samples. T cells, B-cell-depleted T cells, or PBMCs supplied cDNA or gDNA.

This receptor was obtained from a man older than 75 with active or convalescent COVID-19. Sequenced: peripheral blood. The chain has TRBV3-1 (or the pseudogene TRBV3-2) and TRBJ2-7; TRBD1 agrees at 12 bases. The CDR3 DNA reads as TGTGCCAGCAGCCAGGGGACAGGGGGCTTCAACGAGCAGTACTTC. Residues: CASSQGTGGFNEQYF.